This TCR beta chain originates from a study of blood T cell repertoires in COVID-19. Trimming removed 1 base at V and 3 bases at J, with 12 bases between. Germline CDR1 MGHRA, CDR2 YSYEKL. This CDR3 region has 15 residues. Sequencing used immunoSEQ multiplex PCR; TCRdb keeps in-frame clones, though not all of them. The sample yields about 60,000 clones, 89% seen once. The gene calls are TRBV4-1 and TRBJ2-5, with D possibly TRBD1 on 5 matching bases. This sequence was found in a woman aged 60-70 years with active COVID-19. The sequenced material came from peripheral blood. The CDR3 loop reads CASSQVYQGKETQYF. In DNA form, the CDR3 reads TGCGCCAGCAGCCAAGTATACCAGGGAAAAGAGACCCAGTACTTC.